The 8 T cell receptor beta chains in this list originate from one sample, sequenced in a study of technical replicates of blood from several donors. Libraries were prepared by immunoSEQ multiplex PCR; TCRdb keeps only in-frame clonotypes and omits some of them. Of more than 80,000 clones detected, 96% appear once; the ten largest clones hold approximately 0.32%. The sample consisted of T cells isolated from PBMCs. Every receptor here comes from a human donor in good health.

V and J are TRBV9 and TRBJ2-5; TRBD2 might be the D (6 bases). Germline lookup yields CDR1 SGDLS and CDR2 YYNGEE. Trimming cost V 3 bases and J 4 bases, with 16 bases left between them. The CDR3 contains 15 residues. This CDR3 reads CASSDAGFWAETQYF. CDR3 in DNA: TGTGCCAGCAGCGATGCGGGATTCTGGGCAGAGACCCAGTACTTC.

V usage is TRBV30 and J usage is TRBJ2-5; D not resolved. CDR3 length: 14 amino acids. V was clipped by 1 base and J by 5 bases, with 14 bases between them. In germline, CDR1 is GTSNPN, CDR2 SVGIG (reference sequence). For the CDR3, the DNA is TGTGCCTGGAGTGAAGTAAGAGTCGGGGAGACCCAGTACTTC. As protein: CAWSEVRVGETQYF.

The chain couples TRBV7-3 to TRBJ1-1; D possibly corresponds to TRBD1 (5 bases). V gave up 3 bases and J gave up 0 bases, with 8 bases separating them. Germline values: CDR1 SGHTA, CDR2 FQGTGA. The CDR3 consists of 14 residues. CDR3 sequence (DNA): TGTGCCAGCAGCTTTATCAGGGTGAACACTGAAGCTTTCTTT. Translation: CASSFIRVNTEAFF.

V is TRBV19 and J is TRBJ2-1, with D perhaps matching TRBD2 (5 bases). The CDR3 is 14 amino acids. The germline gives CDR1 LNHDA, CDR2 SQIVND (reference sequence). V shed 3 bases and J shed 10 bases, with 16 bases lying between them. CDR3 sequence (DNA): TGTGCCAGTAGTATCTCAGCCTTACTAGAGGAGCAGTTCTTC. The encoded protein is CASSISALLEEQFF.

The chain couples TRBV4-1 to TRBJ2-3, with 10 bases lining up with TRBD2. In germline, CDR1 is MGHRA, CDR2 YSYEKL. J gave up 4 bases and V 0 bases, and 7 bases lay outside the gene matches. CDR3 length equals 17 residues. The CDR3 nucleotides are TGCGCCAGCAGCCAAGAGCAAGCGGGAGGGCCTTCAGATACGCAGTATTTT. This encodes CASSQEQAGGPSDTQYF.

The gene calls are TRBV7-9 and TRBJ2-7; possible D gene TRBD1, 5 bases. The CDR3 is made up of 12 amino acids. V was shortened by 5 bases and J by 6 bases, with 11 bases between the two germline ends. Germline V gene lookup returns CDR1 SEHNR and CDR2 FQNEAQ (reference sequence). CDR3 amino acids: CASSAGIFEQYF. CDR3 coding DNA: TGTGCCAGCAGCGCAGGGATTTTCGAGCAGTACTTC.

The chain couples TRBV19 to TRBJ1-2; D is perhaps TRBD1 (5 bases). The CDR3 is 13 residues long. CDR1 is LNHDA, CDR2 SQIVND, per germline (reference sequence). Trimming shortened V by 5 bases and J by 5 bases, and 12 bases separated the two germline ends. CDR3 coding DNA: TGTGCCAGTAGTCAGGGTTACGCGTATGGCTACACCTTC. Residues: CASSQGYAYGYTF.

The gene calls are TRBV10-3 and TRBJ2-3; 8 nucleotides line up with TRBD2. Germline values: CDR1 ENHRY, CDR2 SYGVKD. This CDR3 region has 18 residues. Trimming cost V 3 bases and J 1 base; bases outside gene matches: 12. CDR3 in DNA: TGTGCCATCAGTGAACGAGCGGGAGCACGACACCGCACAGATACGCAGTATTTT. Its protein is CAISERAGARHRTDTQYF.